Listed below are T cell receptor beta chains from one sample, sequenced in a study of beta chain features in type 1 diabetes. The repertoire was sequenced with immunoSEQ multiplex PCR; TCRdb's copy has only in-frame clones and lacks some. Of roughly 130,000 clones in the sample, less than 20% were seen once. The specimen was central memory CD4+ T cells from blood. The receptors shown here come from a man aged 25-45 years with type 1 diabetes. Each CDR3 is given with its conserved first and last residue. A D gene is named only where the DNA matches it firmly. Only some rows state a clone size, as once, few, many or a class for expanded clones.

v_gene,j_gene,d_gene,abundance,CDR3nt,CDR3aa
TRBV28,TRBJ1-6,TRBD1,NA,TGTGCCAGCACAACCCGACAGGGGACACCGGTCCTCCACTTT,CASTTRQGTPVLHF
TRBV6-1,TRBJ1-6,TRBD1,few,TGTGCCAGCAGTGTACAGGGGAAGGGGAATTCACCCCTCCACTTT,CASSVQGKGNSPLHF
TRBV7-9,TRBJ2-5,NA,many,TGTGCCAGCAGCTTAGATTGGTACAGGGTCGGAAGGAAAGAGACCCAGTACTTC,CASSLDWYRVGRKETQYF
TRBV11-2,TRBJ2-3,NA,few,TGTGCCAGCAGCTTAGTGGGGCCAGATACGCAGTATTTT,CASSLVGPDTQYF
TRBV5-4,TRBJ2-7,TRBD2,NA,TGTGCCAGCAGCTTGGGAGCGGGGAGCTCCTACGAGCAGTACTTC,CASSLGAGSSYEQYF
TRBV30,TRBJ1-4,NA,NA,TGTGCCTGGGGAGGGGTTACTAATGAAAAACTGTTTTTT,CAWGGVTNEKLFF
TRBV4-3,TRBJ1-5,NA,many,TGCGCCAGCAGCCAAGATGCGGGCACTAGCAATCAGCCCCAGCATTTT,CASSQDAGTSNQPQHF
TRBV6-5,TRBJ2-1,TRBD1,few,TGTGCCAGCAGTCCCGGGACAGCTCACAATGAGCAGTTCTTC,CASSPGTAHNEQFF
TRBV7-7,TRBJ2-1,NA,few,TGTGCTAGCAGCTTAGAAGCAGGGGAGTACAATGAGCAGTTCTTC,CASSLEAGEYNEQFF
TRBV9,TRBJ2-5,NA,NA,TGTGCCAGCAGCGTAGATCTACAGCAAGAGACCCAGTACTTC,CASSVDLQQETQYF
TRBV19,TRBJ2-3,NA,NA,TGTGCGACGAAACTACAGGAATACACAGATACGCAGTATTTT,CATKLQEYTDTQYF
TRBV29-1,TRBJ1-1,NA,few,TGCAGCGTGAAGACAGCCGTGAACACTGAAGCTTTCTTT,CSVKTAVNTEAFF
TRBV19,TRBJ1-5,NA,NA,TGTGCCAGTAGTATAGGGACGCACAGCAATCAGCCCCAGCATTTT,CASSIGTHSNQPQHF
TRBV7-3,TRBJ1-1,TRBD1,NA,TGTGCCAGCAGCCACGGGACAGATACTGAAGCTTTCTTT,CASSHGTDTEAFF
TRBV7-8,TRBJ2-1,TRBD1,few,TGTGCCAGCAGCTCCGCCGGCGGACAGGGTTACAATGAGCAGTTCTTC,CASSSAGGQGYNEQFF
TRBV7-3,TRBJ2-5,NA,few,TGTGCCAGCAGCTTGGGTGGACAGCCCCAAGAGACCCAGTACTTC,CASSLGGQPQETQYF
TRBV7-9,TRBJ1-6,TRBD1,NA,TGTGCCAGCAGCTCTGGGACAGTGGATGATTCACCCCTCCACTTT,CASSSGTVDDSPLHF
TRBV19,TRBJ1-1,NA,NA,TGTGCCACCAACGCGGGCGTGAACACTGAAGCTTTCTTT,CATNAGVNTEAFF
TRBV4-2,TRBJ1-2,NA,few,TGTGCCAGCAGCCAAGACCCCGGGGTTAACGGCTACACCTTC,CASSQDPGVNGYTF
TRBV7-2,TRBJ1-5,NA,NA,TGTGCCAGCAGCCCGGCCGGCGGGGCAAGGCAGCCCCAGCATTTT,CASSPAGGARQPQHF
TRBV13,TRBJ1-2,NA,few,TGTGCCAGCAGCTTAAGGCGTTATGGCTACACCTTC,CASSLRRYGYTF
TRBV7-2,TRBJ2-5,TRBD2,NA,TGTGCCAGCACCCAAAATGCCCCGACTAGCGGGCTTCAAGAGACCCAGTACTTC,CASTQNAPTSGLQETQYF
TRBV7-9,TRBJ2-1,NA,NA,TGTGCCAGCAGCCCAGGGACAGGCGGGAGCTCCTACAATGAGCAGTTCTTC,CASSPGTGGSSYNEQFF
TRBV29-1,TRBJ1-1,NA,NA,TGCAGCGTTCTCCACACTGAAGCTTTCTTT,CSVLHTEAFF
TRBV25-1,TRBJ2-7,NA,few,TGTGCCAGCGGCCGGATGGGGACCTACGAGCAGTACTTC,CASGRMGTYEQYF
TRBV15,TRBJ1-5,NA,NA,TGTGCCACCAGCAGGCTGGACAGCAATACGGGGAATCACCCCCAGCATTTT,CATSRLDSNTGNHPQHF
TRBV7-6,TRBJ2-5,NA,NA,TGTGCCAGCAGCTTAGTCGCGGGTCCGGGGTTAGAGACCCAGTACTTC,CASSLVAGPGLETQYF
TRBV30,TRBJ1-5,NA,NA,TGTGCCTGGAGTGTAAAACAGAAGAATCAGCCCCAGCATTTT,CAWSVKQKNQPQHF
TRBV7-2,TRBJ1-6,NA,few,TGTGCCAGCAGCTTCGGCCAGGATAATTCACCCCTCCACTTT,CASSFGQDNSPLHF
TRBV29-1,TRBJ1-5,NA,NA,TGCAGCGTGGAGGGCGTTGGACAGCCCCAGCATTTT,CSVEGVGQPQHF
TRBV20-1,TRBJ2-5,NA,NA,TGCAGCCTCAGGGGGGACGCGCCCCAGTACTTC,CSLRGDAPQYF
TRBV27,TRBJ2-1,TRBD2,few,TGTGCCAGCAGTTCCAAGGGAGGGTCCGGAACCTACAATGAGCAGTTCTTC,CASSSKGGSGTYNEQFF
TRBV6-5,TRBJ2-2,NA,NA,TGTGCCAGCAGTTACGGAGGGGGTAAGGCCGGGGAGCTGTTTTTT,CASSYGGGKAGELFF
TRBV9,TRBJ2-7,NA,NA,TGTGCCAGCAGCTTAGATAGCTTGAGCTACGAGCAGTACTTC,CASSLDSLSYEQYF
TRBV10-3,TRBJ2-1,NA,few,TGTGCCATCAGTGATGGGGTAAATGAGCAGTTCTTC,CAISDGVNEQFF
TRBV2,TRBJ1-2,NA,NA,TGTGCCAGCAGTACCGGACAGAACATCTGCACCTTC,CASSTGQNICTF
TRBV9,TRBJ2-7,NA,NA,TGTGCCAGCAGCGTAGGAGGGACGAAGGGAGAGCAGTACTTC,CASSVGGTKGEQYF
TRBV10-1,TRBJ2-1,NA,few,TGCGCCAGCACCCTAGGGCAGGCCGATAATGGGGAGCAGTTCTTC,CASTLGQADNGEQFF
TRBV19,TRBJ2-5,NA,NA,TGTGCCAGTAGTATAGACCGGGGAGGAGAGACCCAGTACTTC,CASSIDRGGETQYF
TRBV5-4,TRBJ2-3,TRBD1,NA,TGTGCCAGCAGCCGCGACAGGGGGTCAGCGGATACGCAGTATTTT,CASSRDRGSADTQYF
TRBV5-1,TRBJ2-3,NA,few,TGCGCCAGCAAAGACAGCCTGAACACAGATACGCAGTATTTT,CASKDSLNTDTQYF
TRBV4-3,TRBJ2-3,TRBD1,once,TGCGCCAGCAGCCGCGGGGACAGGGGGCCGGATACGCAGTATTTT,CASSRGDRGPDTQYF
TRBV19,TRBJ1-5,NA,NA,TGTGCCATCCCCAATCAAGGGAGGGTCAATCAGCCCCAGCATTTT,CAIPNQGRVNQPQHF
TRBV5-6,TRBJ2-7,NA,NA,TGTGCCAGCAGCTTACCTCAGGGTCTTTCGCTCTACGAGCAGTACTTC,CASSLPQGLSLYEQYF
TRBV6-5,TRBJ2-3,NA,NA,TGTGCCAGCAGGGTCGGGTCAGATACGCAGTATTTT,CASRVGSDTQYF